The TCR beta chain under discussion was sequenced for a study of identical twins. Broader study findings: Researchers reported excess low generation probability among twin-shared out-of-frame alpha sequences.

TCRdb fed the 5' RACE reads into MiXCR, producing one record per CDR3 protein. Of under 400,000 distinct CDR3 sequences in the sample, approximately 9.1% were seen once. J gave up 9 bases and V 6 bases, and 2 bases lay outside the gene matches. The CDR3 sequence is 12 residues long. Germline V gene sequence: CDR1 KGHDR, CDR2 SFDVKD. Worth noting for this clonotype: Antigen unknown.

Material for sequencing was naive T cells sorted from blood. The J gene is TRBJ2-1, the V gene TRBV24-1; 9 bases map to TRBD2. The TCR sequence derives from a woman between 45 and 65 years old in good health. The CDR3 region is CATSSGRTEQFF. CDR3 bases: TGTGCCACCAGTAGCGGGAGGACTGAGCAGTTCTTC.